The clone carrying this T cell receptor beta chain was counted only a few times. Its target is not known. PCR amplification relied on 60 Vbeta primers (plus 13 Jbeta primers). Generated by immunoSEQ multiplex PCR, the TCRdb table keeps only in-frame clones and is missing some. The sample contains 150,000 to 200,000 clones, roughly 80% of which appear only once. The CDR3 runs 14 residues. V was clipped by 2 bases and J by 1 base, with 8 bases between them. Germline V CDR1 and CDR2: MDHEN, SYDVKM. The entry originates in a study of cytomegalovirus exposure and HLA in healthy donors. Study in general: HLA-typed donors were the source of about 85 million unique TCRs held in an early data release. The study's findings and limits: TCR sequences were mostly rare, though some public TCRs occurred in many donors. Researchers counted about 150 TCR beta chains as cytomegalovirus-associated. Available immune exposure information was restricted to CMV serostatus only.

The chain joins TRBV28 to TRBJ1-1, with D hard to call. This receptor was identified in a male donor in good health and CMV-seropositive. The sample comprised PBMCs. The CDR3 reads CASSLRHRNTEAFF. CDR3 coding DNA: TGTGCCAGCAGTTTAAGACACCGGAACACTGAAGCTTTCTTT. Full variable domain (outside the CDR3, taken from reference TRBV28 and TRBJ1-1): DVKVTQSSRYLVKRTGEKVFLECVQDMDHENMFWYRQDPGLGLRLIYFSYDVKMKEKGDIPEGYSVSREKKERFSLILESASTNQTSMYLCASSLRHRNTEAFFGQGTRLTVV.